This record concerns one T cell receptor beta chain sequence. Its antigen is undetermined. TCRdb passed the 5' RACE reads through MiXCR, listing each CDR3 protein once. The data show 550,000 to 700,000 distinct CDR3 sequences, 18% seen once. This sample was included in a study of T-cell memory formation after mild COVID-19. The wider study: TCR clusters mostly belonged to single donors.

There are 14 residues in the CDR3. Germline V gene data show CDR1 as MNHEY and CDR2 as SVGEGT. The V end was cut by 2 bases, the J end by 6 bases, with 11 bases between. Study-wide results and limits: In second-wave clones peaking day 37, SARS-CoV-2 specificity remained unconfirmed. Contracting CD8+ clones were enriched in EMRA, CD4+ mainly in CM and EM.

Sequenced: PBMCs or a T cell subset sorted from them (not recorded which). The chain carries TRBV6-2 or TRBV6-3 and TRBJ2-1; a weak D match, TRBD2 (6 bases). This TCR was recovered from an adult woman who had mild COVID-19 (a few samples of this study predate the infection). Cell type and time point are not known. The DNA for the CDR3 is TGTGCCAGCAGTTACGGGACTCCTGGCAATGAGCAGTTCTTC. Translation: CASSYGTPGNEQFF.